This paragraph covers one T cell receptor (beta chain) sequence. Its antigen is as yet unknown. This CDR3 contains 17 residues. CDR1 MNHEY and CDR2 SMNVEV come from the germline V gene (reference sequence). The V end lost 3 bases, the J end lost 3 bases, and 19 bases lay between the germline ends. This sample is drawn from a study of OX40 agonist ivuxolimab in advanced cancers. On the study more broadly: Under the entry rules, prior anti-PD-1, anti-PD-L1 or anti-CTLA-4 therapy was allowed, and approximately 40% had some. Study observations and caveats: Mean expanded clone counts were higher in CD8+ than CD4+ T cells.

Assay: immunoSEQ multiplex PCR; the TCRdb copy retains only in-frame clones and omits some. The sample includes about 74,000 clones, around 84% seen only once; the top ten take around 1.7%. The gene calls are TRBV27 and TRBJ2-3, with D perhaps matching TRBD1 (6 bases). The TCR comes from an adult with an advanced solid tumor such as melanoma, head and neck, liver or kidney cancer. The sample was CD4+ or CD8+ T cells sorted from blood, taken in a trial of the OX40 agonist ivuxolimab. The CDR3 sequence is CASSLNRDTLGTDTQYF. The CDR3, as DNA: TGTGCCAGCAGTTTGAACCGGGACACCTTGGGGACAGATACGCAGTATTTT.